Ten or more counts support the clone carrying this T cell receptor (beta chain). The antigen is undetermined. Per the germline V gene, CDR1 is DFQATT and CDR2 is SNEGSKA (reference sequence). CDR3 length: 15 residues. V was shortened by 7 bases and J by 6 bases, with 19 bases between the two germline ends. This sample was included in a study of human T cells and chemical hapten exposure. Study-wide points: With regard to DPC sensitization, TCRs above 1 in 1000 frequency did not change.

Described time point: healthy volunteer bleed at 2 weeks. The authors extracted total RNA from unfractionated whole blood. Library construction involved attaching unique molecular identifiers to individual cDNA molecules, which allowed quantitative, reproducible TCR counting. In the original analysis: From about 22,000 to 700,000 TCRs were found per sample, with a median of around 96,000. TCRdb reprocessed the RACE reads via MiXCR and lists one record per CDR3 protein. The V and J calls come from TCRdb's annotation, not from the publication. The sample lists about 50,000 distinct CDR3 sequences, about 4.5% seen once, with approximately 1.6% in the top ten.

J is TRBJ1-6 and V is TRBV20-1; D is ambiguous. The source is a female donor in good health. Some clones in this sample may be carry-over from other donors' samples. The specimen sequenced was whole blood. CDR3 coding DNA: TGCAGTGGGTCTACCCCTGACCCTGCTAATTCACCCCTCCACTTT. This translates into CSGSTPDPANSPLHF.